This T cell receptor beta chain came from a study of T cell repertoires in cytomegalovirus infection. Study context: HLA-B-restricted CMV epitopes that are well studied, plus recently identified HLA-C-restricted ones, were used by the study. Public TCR beta signatures indicated both CMV infection and matching HLA type.

Trimming took off 4 bases at V and 5 bases at J, with 12 bases between the two ends. The CDR3 sequence is 14 residues long. CDR1 MGHRA and CDR2 YSYEKL come from the germline V gene. TCRdb reprocessed the reads via MiXCR and lists one record per CDR3 protein. The sample includes 650,000 to 850,000 distinct CDR3 sequences, 25% to 35% seen only once; the top ten take around 12%. On this clonotype: Its specificity is not known.

General study points: The response measured ex vivo was dominated by TCR beta clonotypes (HLA-C-restricted and CMV-specific). Carriers of CMV and the relevant HLA type were discriminated by public TCR beta frequency.

Specimen: cultured CD8+ T cells from PBMCs, collected from culture after CMV antigen stimulation. This receptor was obtained from a human donor in good health (CMV status not recorded). Some clones in this sample may be carry-over from other donors' samples. The chain employs TRBV4-1 and TRBJ2-1; no definite D call. The CDR3 loop reads CASSPYQADNEQFF. Written as DNA, the CDR3 is TGCGCCAGCAGCCCGTACCAGGCGGACAATGAGCAGTTCTTC.